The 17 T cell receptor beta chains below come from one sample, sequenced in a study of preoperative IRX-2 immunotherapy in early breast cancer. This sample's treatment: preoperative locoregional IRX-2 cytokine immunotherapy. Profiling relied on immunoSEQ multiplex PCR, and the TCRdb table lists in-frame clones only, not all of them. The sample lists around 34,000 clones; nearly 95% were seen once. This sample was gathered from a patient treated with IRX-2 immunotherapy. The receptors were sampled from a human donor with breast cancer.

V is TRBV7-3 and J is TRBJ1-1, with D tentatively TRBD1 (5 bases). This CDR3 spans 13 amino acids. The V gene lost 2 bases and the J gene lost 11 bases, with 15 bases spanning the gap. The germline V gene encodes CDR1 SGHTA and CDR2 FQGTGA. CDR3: CASSLQGNSAAFF. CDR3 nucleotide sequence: TGTGCCAGCAGCTTACAGGGTAACTCGGCTGCTTTCTTT.

DNA of the CDR3: TGTGCCAGCAGCTTGACCCGGGGGGATACGCAGTATTTT. It encodes CASSLTRGDTQYF. The chain joins TRBV5-4 to TRBJ2-3, with D possibly TRBD2 on 6 matching bases. This CDR3 has 13 amino acids. V lost 1 base, J lost 6 bases, and 9 bases lay in between. Germline loops: CDR1 SGHNT, CDR2 YYREEE (reference sequence). Full variable domain (missing parts from reference TRBV5-4 and TRBJ2-3): ETGVTQSPTHLIKTRGQQVTLRCSSQSGHNTVSWYQQALGQGPQFIFQYYREEENGRGNFPPRFSGLQFPNYSSELNVNALELDDSALYLCASSLTRGDTQYFGPGTRLTVL.

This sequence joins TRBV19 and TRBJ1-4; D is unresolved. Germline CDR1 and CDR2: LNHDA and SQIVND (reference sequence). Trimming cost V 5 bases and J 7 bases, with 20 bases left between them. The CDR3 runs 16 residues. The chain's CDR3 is CASSVPNPVLTEKLFF. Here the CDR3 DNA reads TGTGCCAGTAGTGTACCAAACCCGGTGCTGACTGAAAAACTGTTTTTT. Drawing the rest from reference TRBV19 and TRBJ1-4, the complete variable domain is DGGITQSPKYLFRKEGQNVTLSCEQNLNHDAMYWYRQDPGQGLRLIYYSQIVNDFQKGDIAEGYSVSREKKESFPLTVTSAQKNPTAFYLCASSVPNPVLTEKLFFGSGTQLSVL.

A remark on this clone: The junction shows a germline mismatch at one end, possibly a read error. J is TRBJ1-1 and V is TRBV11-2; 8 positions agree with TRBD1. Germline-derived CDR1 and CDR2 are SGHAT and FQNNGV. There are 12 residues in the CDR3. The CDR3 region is CASSRGTGGPGF. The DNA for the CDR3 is TGTGCCAGCAGCCGGGGGACAGGTGGCCCAGGATTT.

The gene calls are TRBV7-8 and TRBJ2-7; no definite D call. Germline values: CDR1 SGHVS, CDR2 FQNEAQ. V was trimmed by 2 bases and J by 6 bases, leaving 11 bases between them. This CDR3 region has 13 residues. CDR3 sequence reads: CASSLLGRTEQYF. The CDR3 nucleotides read TGTGCCAGCAGCTTACTCGGAAGAACCGAGCAGTACTTC.

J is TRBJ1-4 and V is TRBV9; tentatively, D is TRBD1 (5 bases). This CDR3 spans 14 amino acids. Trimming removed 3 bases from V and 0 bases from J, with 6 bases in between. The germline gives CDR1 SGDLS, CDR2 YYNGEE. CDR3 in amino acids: CASSGGATNEKLFF. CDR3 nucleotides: TGTGCCAGCAGCGGGGGCGCAACTAATGAAAAACTGTTTTTT.

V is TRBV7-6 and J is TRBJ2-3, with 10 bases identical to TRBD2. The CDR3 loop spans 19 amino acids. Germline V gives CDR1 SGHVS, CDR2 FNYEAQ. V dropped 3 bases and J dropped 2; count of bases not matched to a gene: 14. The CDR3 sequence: CASSFGSGASGGLTDTQYF. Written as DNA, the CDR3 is TGTGCCAGCAGCTTCGGGTCGGGGGCTAGCGGGGGACTCACAGATACGCAGTATTTT.

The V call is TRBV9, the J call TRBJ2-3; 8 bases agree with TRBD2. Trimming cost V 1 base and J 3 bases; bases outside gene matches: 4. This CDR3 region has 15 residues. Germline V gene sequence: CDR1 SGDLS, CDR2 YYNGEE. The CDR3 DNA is TGTGCCAGCAGCGTAACTAGCGGTAGGACAGATACGCAGTATTTT. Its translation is CASSVTSGRTDTQYF.

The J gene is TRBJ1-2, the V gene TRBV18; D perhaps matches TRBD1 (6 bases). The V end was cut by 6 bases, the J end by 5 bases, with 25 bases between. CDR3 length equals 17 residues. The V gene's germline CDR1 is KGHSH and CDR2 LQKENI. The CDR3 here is CASSSQMGGQGFYGYTF. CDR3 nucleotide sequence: TGTGCCAGCTCCTCACAAATGGGGGGCCAGGGATTTTATGGCTACACCTTC.

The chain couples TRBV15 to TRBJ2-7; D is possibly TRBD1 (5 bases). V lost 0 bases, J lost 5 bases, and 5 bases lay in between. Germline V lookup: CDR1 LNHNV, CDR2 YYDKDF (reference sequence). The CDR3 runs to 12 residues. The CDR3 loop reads CATSREGDEQYF. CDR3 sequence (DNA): TGTGCCACCAGCAGAGAAGGGGACGAGCAGTACTTC. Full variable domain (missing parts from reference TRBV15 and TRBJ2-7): DAMVIQNPRYQVTQFGKPVTLSCSQTLNHNVMYWYQQKSSQAPKLLFHYYDKDFNNEADTPDNFQSRRPNTSFCFLDIRSPGLGDTAMYLCATSREGDEQYFGPGTRLTVT.

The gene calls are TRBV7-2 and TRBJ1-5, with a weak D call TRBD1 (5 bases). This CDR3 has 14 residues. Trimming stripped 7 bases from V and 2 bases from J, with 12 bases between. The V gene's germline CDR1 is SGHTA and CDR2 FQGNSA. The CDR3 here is CASTSGGRNQPQHF. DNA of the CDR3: TGTGCCAGCACCTCGGGGGGTCGCAATCAGCCCCAGCATTTT. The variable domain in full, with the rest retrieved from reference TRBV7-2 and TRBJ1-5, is GAGVSQSPSNKVTEKGKDVELRCDPISGHTALYWYRQSLGQGLEFLIYFQGNSAPDKSGLPSDRFSAERTGGSVSTLTIQRTQQEDSAVYLCASTSGGRNQPQHFGDGTRLSIL.

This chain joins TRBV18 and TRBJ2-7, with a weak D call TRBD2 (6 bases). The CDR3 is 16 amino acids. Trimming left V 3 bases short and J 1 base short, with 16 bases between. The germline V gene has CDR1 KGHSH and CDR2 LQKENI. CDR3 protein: CASSPQGRGASYEQYF. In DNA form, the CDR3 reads TGTGCCAGCTCACCCCAGGGACGCGGGGCTTCCTACGAGCAGTACTTC. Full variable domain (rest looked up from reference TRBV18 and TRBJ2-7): NAGVMQNPRHLVRRRGQEARLRCSPMKGHSHVYWYRQLPEEGLKFMVYLQKENIIDESGMPKERFSAEFPKEGPSILRIQQVVRGDSAAYFCASSPQGRGASYEQYFGPGTRLTVT.

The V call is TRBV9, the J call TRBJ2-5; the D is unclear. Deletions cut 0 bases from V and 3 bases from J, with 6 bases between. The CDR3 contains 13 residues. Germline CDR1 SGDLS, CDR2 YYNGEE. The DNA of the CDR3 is TGTGCCAGCAGCGTAGTACCAAAAGAGACCCAGTACTTC. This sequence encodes CASSVVPKETQYF.

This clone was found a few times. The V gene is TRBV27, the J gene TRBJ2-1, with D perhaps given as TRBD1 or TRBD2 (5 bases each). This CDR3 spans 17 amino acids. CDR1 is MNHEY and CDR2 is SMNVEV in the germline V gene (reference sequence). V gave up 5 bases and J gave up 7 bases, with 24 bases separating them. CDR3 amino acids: CASSPGTPNYVGNEQFF. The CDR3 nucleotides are TGTGCCAGCAGTCCCGGGACGCCAAACTACGTAGGAAATGAGCAGTTCTTC.

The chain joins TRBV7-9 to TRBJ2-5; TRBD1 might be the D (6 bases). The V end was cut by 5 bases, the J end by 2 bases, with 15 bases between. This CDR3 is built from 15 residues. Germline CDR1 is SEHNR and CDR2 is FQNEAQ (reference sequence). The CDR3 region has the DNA TGTGCCAGCAGCGCTTGGATGGGGACACAAGAGACCCAGTACTTC. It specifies CASSAWMGTQETQYF.

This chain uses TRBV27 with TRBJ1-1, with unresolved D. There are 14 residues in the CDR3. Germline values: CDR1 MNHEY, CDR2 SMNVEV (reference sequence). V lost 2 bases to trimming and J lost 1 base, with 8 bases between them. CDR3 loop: CASSLGPKNTEAFF. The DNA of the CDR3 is TGTGCCAGCAGTTTAGGGCCTAAGAACACTGAAGCTTTCTTT.

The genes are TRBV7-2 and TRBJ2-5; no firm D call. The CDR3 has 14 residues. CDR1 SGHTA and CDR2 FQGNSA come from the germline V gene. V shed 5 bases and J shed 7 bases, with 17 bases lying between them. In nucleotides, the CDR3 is TGTGCCAGCAGCGTTCCTTCAGGCCAGAGGACCCAGTACTTC. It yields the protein CASSVPSGQRTQYF.